A selection of T cell receptor beta chains follows, all from one sample in a study of early T cells in non-severe SARS-CoV-2 infection. Using its own MiXCR run on the 5' RACE reads, TCRdb lists one record per CDR3 protein. The data contain about 28,000 distinct CDR3 sequences, under 6% of them singletons. Sequencing input: whole blood. Every receptor here comes from an adult who was a healthcare worker with PCR-confirmed SARS-CoV-2 infection or an uninfected control (not recorded which). CDR3s include the opening cysteine and the closing phenylalanine or tryptophan. The D gene is left open where the match is weak. The size entry is marked missing in some rows and otherwise reads once, few, many or a size class.

j_gene	v_gene	abundance	d_gene	CDR3aa	CDR3nt
TRBJ2-1	TRBV12-3/TRBV12-4	many	NA	CASSSQDWRGVEQFF	TGTGCCAGCAGTTCACAGGACTGGCGAGGGGTTGAGCAGTTCTTC
TRBJ2-7	TRBV6-1	few	NA	CASSGDSYEQYF	TGTGCCAGCAGTGGTGACAGCTACGAGCAGTACTTC
TRBJ1-3	TRBV12-3/TRBV12-4	many	NA	CASSYFSGNRNTIYF	TGTGCCAGCAGCTACTTCTCCGGAAACCGAAACACCATATATTTT
TRBJ2-1	TRBV29-1	few	NA	CSVSKNSNEQFF	TGCAGCGTTTCCAAAAACTCTAATGAGCAGTTCTTC
TRBJ2-2	TRBV20-1	NA	NA	CSAARGQLEAGELFF	TGCAGTGCTGCCCGGGGCCAGCTAGAGGCCGGGGAGCTGTTTTTT
TRBJ2-7	TRBV5-5	many	TRBD2	CASSVPGLPYEQYF	TGTGCCAGCAGCGTACCGGGACTACCCTACGAGCAGTACTTC
TRBJ1-5	TRBV20-1	many	NA	CSASPLGGVPSNQPQHF	TGCAGTGCTAGCCCCTTAGGGGGGGTACCAAGCAATCAGCCCCAGCATTTT
TRBJ1-2	TRBV6-6	NA	TRBD1	CASSPRGTGNYGYTF	TGTGCCAGCAGTCCCCGGGGGACAGGGAACTATGGCTACACCTTC
TRBJ2-7	TRBV6-2/TRBV6-3	few	NA	CASGHPGGEQYF	TGTGCCAGCGGGCACCCTGGGGGCGAGCAGTACTTC
TRBJ1-1	TRBV11-3	NA	NA	CASSLDGRVPEAFF	TGTGCCAGCAGCTTAGATGGCCGAGTTCCAGAAGCTTTCTTT
TRBJ1-5	TRBV11-2	many	NA	CARRGGYCNQPQHF	TGTGCTCGTCGGGGGGGATACTGCAATCAGCCCCAGCATTTT
TRBJ2-7	TRBV29-1	NA	TRBD2	CSVVSGGDEQYF	TGCAGCGTTGTATCGGGGGGAGACGAGCAGTACTTC
TRBJ2-2	TRBV29-1	many	TRBD1	CSARGQGTGELFF	TGCAGCGCCAGGGGGCAAGGCACCGGGGAGCTGTTTTTT
TRBJ1-5	TRBV28	NA	NA	CASKEEALGNQPQHF	TGTGCCAGCAAGGAGGAGGCTCTTGGCAATCAGCCCCAGCATTTT
TRBJ1-4	TRBV15	many	NA	CATSRVQVGTEKLFF	TGTGCCACCAGCAGAGTTCAGGTCGGGACTGAAAAACTGTTTTTT
TRBJ2-3	TRBV11-1	NA	TRBD2	CASSLATSVGADTQYF	TGTGCCAGCAGCTTAGCGACTAGCGTGGGAGCAGATACGCAGTATTTT
TRBJ2-3	TRBV21-1	few	NA	CASSKPGQDTDTQYF	TGTGCCAGCAGCAAACCGGGACAGGACACAGATACGCAGTATTTT
TRBJ2-7	TRBV18	NA	NA	CASSPLASYEQYF	TGTGCCAGCTCACCCCTGGCCTCTTACGAGCAGTACTTC
TRBJ1-5	TRBV7-2	once	NA	CASSLAIEQPQHF	TGTGCCAGCAGCTTAGCAATAGAACAGCCACAGCATTTT
TRBJ2-5	TRBV12-3/TRBV12-4	many	TRBD2	CASSRSGEETQYF	TGTGCCAGCAGTCGTAGCGGGGAAGAGACCCAGTACTTC
TRBJ1-2	TRBV6-1	many	TRBD1	CASSEQGDYGYTF	TGTGCCAGCAGTGAACAGGGGGACTATGGCTACACCTTC
TRBJ2-1	TRBV11-3	many	TRBD2	CASSLVGGRVYNEQFF	TGTGCCAGCAGCTTGGTCGGCGGGAGGGTCTACAATGAGCAGTTCTTC
TRBJ1-6	TRBV21-1	NA	NA	CASSWGYPDRDGSPLHF	TGTGCCAGCAGTTGGGGGTACCCCGACCGGGACGGTTCACCCCTCCACTTT
TRBJ1-4	TRBV7-9	many	TRBD1	CASSRTGVEKLFF	TGTGCCAGCAGTCGGACAGGCGTTGAAAAACTGTTTTTT
TRBJ1-1	TRBV19	many	TRBD1	CASSIATGGNTEAFF	TGTGCCAGTAGTATAGCGACAGGGGGCAACACTGAAGCTTTCTTT
TRBJ1-6	TRBV10-2	NA	NA	CASSEMGGINSPLHF	TGCGCCAGCAGTGAGATGGGCGGGATTAATTCACCCCTCCACTTT
TRBJ1-6	TRBV3-1	many	NA	CASSQGQDSPLHF	TGTGCCAGCAGCCAGGGACAAGATTCACCCCTCCACTTT
TRBJ1-1	TRBV19	many	TRBD1	CASSARDRGSERTEAFF	TGTGCCAGTAGTGCTCGGGACAGGGGATCGGAACGCACTGAAGCTTTCTTT
TRBJ1-4	TRBV27	many	TRBD1	CASSSGQLIGKLFF	TGTGCCAGCAGTTCGGGACAGCTAATAGGAAAACTGTTTTTT
TRBJ2-1	TRBV29-1	many	NA	CSPERGTEQFF	TGCAGCCCTGAACGGGGGACCGAGCAGTTCTTC
TRBJ2-7	TRBV6-2/TRBV6-3	many	NA	CASSPLRVGEQYF	TGTGCCAGCAGTCCCCTCCGGGTTGGAGAGCAGTACTTC
TRBJ2-7	TRBV20-1	many	NA	CSARGGQSLYEQYF	TGCAGTGCTAGGGGAGGACAGAGTCTCTACGAGCAGTACTTC
TRBJ2-3	TRBV15	few	NA	CATSRGADTQYF	TGTGCCACCAGCAGAGGGGCGGATACGCAGTATTTT
TRBJ2-3	TRBV7-9	many	NA	CASSPPRGASTDTQYF	TGTGCCAGCAGCCCCCCTAGGGGGGCTAGCACAGATACGCAGTATTTT
TRBJ2-5	TRBV14	many	TRBD1	CASSPERDRGRETQYF	TGTGCCAGCAGCCCCGAAAGGGACAGGGGGCGAGAGACCCAGTACTTC
TRBJ2-1	TRBV29-1	few	TRBD2	CSVDKREGNEQFF	TGCAGCGTTGATAAGCGGGAGGGGAATGAGCAGTTCTTC
TRBJ2-3	TRBV6-2/TRBV6-3	few	TRBD1	CASRRGRQGPDTQYF	TGTGCCAGCAGACGCGGTCGACAGGGCCCAGATACGCAGTATTTT
TRBJ2-2	TRBV7-2	medium-sized	NA	CASSLSKWGTGELFF	TGTGCCAGCAGCTTGTCTAAATGGGGGACCGGGGAGCTGTTTTTT
TRBJ2-1	TRBV29-1	many	TRBD1	CSGRDSYNEQFF	TGCAGCGGCCGGGACAGCTACAATGAGCAGTTCTTC
TRBJ2-2	TRBV11-2	NA	TRBD1	CASSLRGLTGVNTGELFF	TGTGCCAGCAGCTTAAGGGGCCTGACAGGGGTCAACACCGGGGAGCTGTTTTTT
TRBJ2-7	TRBV10-3	many	NA	CAISGASEGEQYF	TGTGCCATCAGTGGTGCGTCGGAGGGAGAGCAGTACTTC
TRBJ1-1	TRBV3-1	NA	NA	CASSQVKGPNTEAFF	TGTGCCAGCAGCCAAGTTAAAGGGCCGAACACTGAAGCTTTCTTT
TRBJ2-3	TRBV5-1	many	NA	CASSLDDTQYF	TGCGCCAGCAGCTTGGATGATACGCAGTATTTT
TRBJ1-2	TRBV30	medium-sized	NA	CAWNNKKGDGGYGYTF	TGTGCCTGGAACAACAAAAAGGGGGACGGCGGATATGGCTACACCTTC
TRBJ2-7	TRBV28	many	TRBD1	CASSLASGTGHYEQYF	TGTGCCAGCAGTTTAGCCTCAGGGACAGGGCACTACGAGCAGTACTTC
TRBJ1-2	TRBV4-2	NA	NA	CASSQDLQGGYTF	TGTGCCAGCAGCCAAGATTTACAGGGTGGCTACACCTTC
TRBJ1-1	TRBV15	many	TRBD1	CATSTGGETEAFF	TGTGCCACCAGCACAGGGGGTGAAACTGAAGCTTTCTTT
TRBJ2-1	TRBV2	NA	NA	CASIRLANEQFF	TGTGCCAGCATCCGACTCGCCAATGAGCAGTTCTTC
TRBJ2-7	TRBV11-2	many	NA	CASSWAGGPSYEQYF	TGTGCCAGCAGCTGGGCCGGCGGTCCTTCCTACGAGCAGTACTTC
TRBJ1-5	TRBV12-3/TRBV12-4	few	NA	CASSPTQGGWGNQPQHF	TGTGCCAGCAGCCCGACACAAGGGGGATGGGGCAATCAGCCCCAGCATTTT
TRBJ2-6	TRBV6-1	few	NA	CASSEDGSGANVLTF	TGTGCCAGCAGTGAAGACGGGTCTGGGGCCAACGTCCTGACTTTC
TRBJ1-1	TRBV18	few	TRBD1	CASSPPQGGNTEAFF	TGTGCCAGCTCACCTCCGCAGGGGGGAAACACTGAAGCTTTCTTT
TRBJ2-7	TRBV15	many	NA	CATSRVGGQSGLSSYEQYF	TGTGCCACCAGCAGAGTAGGAGGACAGAGCGGGCTGAGCTCCTACGAGCAGTACTTC